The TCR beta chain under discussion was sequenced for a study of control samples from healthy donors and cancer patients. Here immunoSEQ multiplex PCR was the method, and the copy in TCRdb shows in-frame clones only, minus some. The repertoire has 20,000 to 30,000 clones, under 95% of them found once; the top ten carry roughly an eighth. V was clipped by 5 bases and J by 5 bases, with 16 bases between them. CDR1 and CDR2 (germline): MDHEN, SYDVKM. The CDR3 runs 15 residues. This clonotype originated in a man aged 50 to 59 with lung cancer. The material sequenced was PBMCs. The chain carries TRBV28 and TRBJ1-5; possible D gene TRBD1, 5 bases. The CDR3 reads CASSGQGSLDQPQHF. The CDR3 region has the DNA TGTGCCAGCAGTGGGCAGGGATCATTGGATCAGCCCCAGCATTTT.